The clone carrying this T cell receptor beta chain came up a few times. Its matching antigen is unknown. The data were obtained in a study of breast tumors, draining lymph nodes, adjacent tissues. Study-wide points: Tumor T cell lymph node origin was a supported hypothesis, not proven. Luminal-like breast cancer showed significantly greater tumor-nontumor repertoire similarity than basal-like breast cancer did. Findings are consistent with lymph node origin and intratumoral expansion of most tumor T cells. Compared with lymph nodes, tumors were less diverse; compared with nontumor tissue, more.

Breast cancer patients provided tissue from their axillary draining lymph nodes. V was shortened by 3 bases and J by 0 bases, with 13 bases between the two germline ends. In germline, CDR1 is SGHDT, CDR2 YYEEEE. This CDR3 is 17 amino acids long. TCRdb re-derived calls from the multiplex PCR reads in MiXCR, one entry per CDR3 protein. The sample yields 200,000 to 300,000 distinct CDR3 sequences, around 31% seen once. The sequence derives from a female donor with breast cancer. Some clones in this sample may be carry-over from other donors' samples. The material sequenced was axillary lymph node tissue. The V and J genes are TRBV5-6 and TRBJ2-6; D gene unclear. CDR3 sequence: CASSWIEVRSGANVLTF. The CDR3 region has the DNA TGTGCCAGCAGCTGGATCGAGGTCCGCTCTGGGGCCAACGTCCTGACTTTC.